The 13 T cell receptor beta chains presented below share a single source sample, sequenced in a study of T cells in Graves' hyperthyroidism and ophthalmopathy. Researchers amplified the TCR beta CDR3 regions from RNA transcripts. During a first-round RT-PCR of the TCR CDR3, the HTBI primer set was used. TCRdb processed the multiplex PCR reads anew with MiXCR; each CDR3 protein has one entry. This sample has 95,000 to 110,000 distinct CDR3 sequences, with roughly 50% found just once. Sequenced material: blood. Receptors were obtained from a man in his forties with Graves' hyperthyroidism.

As to this clonotype: A much larger clone differs by one base, so this may be a read error. The chain combines TRBV12-3 or TRBV12-4 with TRBJ2-1; 8 positions agree with TRBD2. This CDR3 is built from 15 residues. As DNA, the CDR3 is TGTGCCAGCAGTTTAAGAAGCGGGGGATACAATGAGCGGTTCTTC. Translating gives CASSLRSGGYNERFF.

This clonotype was picked up one time. The chain is built from TRBV20-1 and TRBJ1-1; D may be TRBD1 (5 bases). The CDR3 runs to 16 residues. CDR1 and CDR2 from the germline V gene are DFQATT and SNEGSKA (reference sequence). V was trimmed by 5 bases and J by 6 bases, leaving 25 bases between them. The CDR3 sequence is CSAPSGGEHRGAEAFF. The CDR3 DNA reads TGCAGTGCTCCTAGCGGGGGGGAACACCGGGGAGCTGAAGCTTTCTTT.

This clonotype was seen many times. The gene calls are TRBV10-3 and TRBJ2-7; D remains ambiguous. The CDR3 contains 13 residues. CDR1 is ENHRY and CDR2 is SYGVKD in the germline V gene. Trimming cost V 5 bases and J 5 bases, with 13 bases left between them. CDR3 DNA: TGTGCCATCAGTCAGGTCTCCGGGCACGAGCAGTACTTC. It translates to CAISQVSGHEQYF.

This clonotype was observed many times. The chain joins TRBV6-6 to TRBJ1-2; tentatively, D is TRBD1 (5 bases). Deletions cut 6 bases from V and 8 bases from J, with 13 bases between. Germline V CDR1 and CDR2: MNHNY, SVGAGI (reference sequence). The CDR3 runs to 12 residues. DNA for the CDR3: TGTGCCAGCAGCCTGGGGGTGCAAGGCTACACCTTC. Its protein product is CASSLGVQGYTF.

This clonotype showed up just a few times. V usage is TRBV30 and J usage is TRBJ1-5, with D unresolved. V lost 5 bases and J lost 1, with 6 bases in between. The CDR3 has 12 residues. CDR1 GTSNPN and CDR2 SVGIG come from the germline V gene (reference sequence). CDR3 sequence reads: CAWARSNQPQHF. The CDR3 DNA reads as TGTGCCTGGGCCAGGAGCAATCAGCCCCAGCATTTT.

This clonotype was counted at least ten times. This chain joins TRBV9 and TRBJ2-1; 7 nucleotides agree with TRBD2. The CDR3 consists of 15 residues. V dropped 0 bases and J dropped 5; count of bases not matched to a gene: 5. Germline CDR1 is SGDLS and CDR2 is YYNGEE. CDR3 sequence (DNA): TGTGCCAGCAGCGTAGCCGGGAGGAACGACAATGAGCAGTTCTTC. This codes for CASSVAGRNDNEQFF.

This clonotype was observed at least ten times. V usage is TRBV25-1 and J usage is TRBJ1-3, with D possibly matching TRBD1 (5 bases). Trimming removed 4 bases at V and 11 bases at J, with 30 bases between. CDR3 length equals 18 residues. Germline V gene lookup returns CDR1 MGHDK and CDR2 SYGVNS. CDR3 residues: CASSGITGTPSLKPSIYF. The CDR3 DNA is TGTGCCAGCAGTGGCATTACCGGGACCCCCTCATTGAAGCCCTCCATATATTTT.

J is TRBJ1-6 and V is TRBV6-6; tentatively, D is TRBD1 (6 bases). The V end lost 3 bases, the J end lost 11 bases, and 11 bases lay between the germline ends. Germline V lookup: CDR1 MNHNY, CDR2 SVGAGI (reference sequence). The CDR3 consists of 13 residues. CDR3 region: CASSYNRVTPLHF. DNA of the CDR3: TGTGCCAGCAGTTATAACAGGGTTACACCCCTCCACTTT.

The chain joins TRBV11-1 to TRBJ1-1; D is unresolved. Germline values: CDR1 SGHAT, CDR2 FQDESV (reference sequence). There are 9 residues in the CDR3. The V and J ends lost 1 base and 10 bases respectively, with 1 base between them. This CDR3 reads CASSLGAFF. CDR3 nucleotides: TGTGCCAGCAGCTTAGGAGCTTTCTTT.

The table lists this clonotype with many counts. The chain employs TRBV11-3 and TRBJ2-3, with D tentatively TRBD2 (6 bases). Germline lookup yields CDR1 SGHNT and CDR2 YENEEA. V lost 0 bases, J lost 4 bases, and 11 bases lay in between. The CDR3 sequence is 15 residues long. CDR3 in amino acids: CASSLDWRVPDTQYF. Here the CDR3 DNA reads TGTGCCAGCAGCTTAGATTGGAGGGTGCCAGATACGCAGTATTTT.

This clonotype was counted ten times or more. The chain combines TRBV12-3 or TRBV12-4 with TRBJ2-4, with 10 bases fitting TRBD2. CDR3 length: 15 residues. V shed 6 bases and J 6 bases; nucleotides not matched to a gene: 8. CDR3 amino acids: CASRRSGGAGNIQYF. DNA of the CDR3: TGTGCCAGCAGGCGAAGCGGGGGGGCTGGAAACATTCAGTACTTC.

This clonotype was detected many times. The chain combines TRBV3-1 with TRBJ1-2; 9 bases map to TRBD1. V dropped 0 bases and J dropped 3; count of bases not matched to a gene: 5. This CDR3 has 16 amino acids. Germline V gives CDR1 LGHDT, CDR2 YNNKEL (reference sequence). CDR3 residues: CASSQEVRDRDYGYTF. In nucleotides, the CDR3 is TGTGCCAGCAGCCAAGAAGTACGGGACAGGGACTATGGCTACACCTTC.

The gene calls are TRBV6-4 and TRBJ2-1; TRBD2 might be the D (5 bases). The CDR3 consists of 14 residues. Germline CDR1 is MRHNA and CDR2 is SNTAGT. Trimming pared 4 bases from V and 8 bases from J, leaving 15 bases between. CDR3 coding DNA: TGTGCCAGCAGTGCCTGGAGTTTGGAGGATGAGCAGTTCTTC. Its protein is CASSAWSLEDEQFF.